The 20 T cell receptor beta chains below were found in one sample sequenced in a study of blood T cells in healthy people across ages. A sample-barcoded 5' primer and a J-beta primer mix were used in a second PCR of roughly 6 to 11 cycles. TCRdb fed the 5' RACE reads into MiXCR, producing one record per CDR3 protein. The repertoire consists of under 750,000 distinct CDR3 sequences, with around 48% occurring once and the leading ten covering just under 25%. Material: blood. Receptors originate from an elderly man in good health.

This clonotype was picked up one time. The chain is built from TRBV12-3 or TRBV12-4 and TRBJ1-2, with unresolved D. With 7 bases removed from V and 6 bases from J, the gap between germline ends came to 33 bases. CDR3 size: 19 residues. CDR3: CASNAINPEAPGYRDGYTF. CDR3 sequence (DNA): TGTGCCAGCAACGCGATCAACCCAGAAGCCCCGGGGTATAGAGATGGCTACACCTTC.

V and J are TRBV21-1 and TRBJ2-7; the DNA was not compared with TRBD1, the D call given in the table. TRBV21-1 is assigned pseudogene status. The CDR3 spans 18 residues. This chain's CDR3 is CASSRPCGRDKASYEQYF. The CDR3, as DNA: TGTGCCAGCAGCAGGCCCTGTGGTCGGGACAAGGCCTCCTACGAGCAGTACTTC.

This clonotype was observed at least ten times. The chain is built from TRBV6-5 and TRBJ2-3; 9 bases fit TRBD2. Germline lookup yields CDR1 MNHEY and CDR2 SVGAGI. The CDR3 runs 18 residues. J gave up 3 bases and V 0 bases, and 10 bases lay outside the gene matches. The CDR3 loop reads CASSYSSPIAGGTDTQYF. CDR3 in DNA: TGTGCCAGCAGTTACTCGAGTCCCATCGCGGGAGGGACAGATACGCAGTATTTT.

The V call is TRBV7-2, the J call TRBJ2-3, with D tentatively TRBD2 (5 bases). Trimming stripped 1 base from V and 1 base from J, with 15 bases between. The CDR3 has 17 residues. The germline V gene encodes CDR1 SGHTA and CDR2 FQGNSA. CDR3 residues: CASSLVAPERGTDTQYF. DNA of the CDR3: TGTGCCAGCAGCTTAGTAGCGCCTGAGAGGGGCACAGATACGCAGTATTTT.

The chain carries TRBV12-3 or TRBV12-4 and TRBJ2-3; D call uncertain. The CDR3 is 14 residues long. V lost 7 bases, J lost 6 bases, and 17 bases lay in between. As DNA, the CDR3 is TGTGCCAGCAACCGCCTCAGGAGTGCGGATACGCAGTATTTT. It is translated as CASNRLRSADTQYF.

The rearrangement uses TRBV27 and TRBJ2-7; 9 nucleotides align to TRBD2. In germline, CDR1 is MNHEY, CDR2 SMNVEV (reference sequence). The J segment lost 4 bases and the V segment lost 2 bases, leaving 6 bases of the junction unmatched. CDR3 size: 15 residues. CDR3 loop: CASSLGSGGQYEQYF. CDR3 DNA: TGTGCCAGCAGTTTAGGTAGCGGGGGTCAGTACGAGCAGTACTTC.

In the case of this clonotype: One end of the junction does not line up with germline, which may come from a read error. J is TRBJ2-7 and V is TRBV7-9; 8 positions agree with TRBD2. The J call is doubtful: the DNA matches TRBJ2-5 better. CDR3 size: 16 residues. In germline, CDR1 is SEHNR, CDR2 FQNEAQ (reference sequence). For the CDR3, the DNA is TGTGCCGGCAGCTTAGTCCAGCGGGAGAAGAAAGAGACCCAGTACTTC. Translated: CAGSLVQREKKETQYF.

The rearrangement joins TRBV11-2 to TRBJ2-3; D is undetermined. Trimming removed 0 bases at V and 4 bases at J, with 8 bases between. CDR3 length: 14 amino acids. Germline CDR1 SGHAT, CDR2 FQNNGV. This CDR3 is CASSLDTAPDTQYF. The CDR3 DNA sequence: TGTGCCAGCAGCTTAGATACCGCCCCAGATACGCAGTATTTT.

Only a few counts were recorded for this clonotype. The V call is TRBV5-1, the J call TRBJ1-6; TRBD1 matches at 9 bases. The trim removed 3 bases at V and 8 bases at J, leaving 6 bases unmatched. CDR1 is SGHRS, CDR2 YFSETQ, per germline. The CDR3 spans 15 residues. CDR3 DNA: TGCGCCAGCAGCTCCGGGACAGGGCCTGATTCACCCCTCCACTTT. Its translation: CASSSGTGPDSPLHF. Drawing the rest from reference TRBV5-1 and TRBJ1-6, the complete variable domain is KAGVTQTPRYLIKTRGQQVTLSCSPISGHRSVSWYQQTPGQGLQFLFEYFSETQRNKGNFPGRFSGRQFSNSRSEMNVSTLELGDSALYLCASSSGTGPDSPLHFGNGTRLTVT.

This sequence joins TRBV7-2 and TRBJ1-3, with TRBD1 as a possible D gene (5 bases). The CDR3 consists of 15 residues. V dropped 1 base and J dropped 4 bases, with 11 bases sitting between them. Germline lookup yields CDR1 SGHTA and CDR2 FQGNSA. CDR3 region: CASSLVGDPGNTIYF. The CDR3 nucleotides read TGTGCCAGCAGCTTAGTAGGGGATCCCGGAAACACCATATATTTT. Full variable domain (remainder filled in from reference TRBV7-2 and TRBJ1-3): GAGVSQSPSNKVTEKGKDVELRCDPISGHTALYWYRQSLGQGLEFLIYFQGNSAPDKSGLPSDRFSAERTGGSVSTLTIQRTQQEDSAVYLCASSLVGDPGNTIYFGEGSWLTVV.

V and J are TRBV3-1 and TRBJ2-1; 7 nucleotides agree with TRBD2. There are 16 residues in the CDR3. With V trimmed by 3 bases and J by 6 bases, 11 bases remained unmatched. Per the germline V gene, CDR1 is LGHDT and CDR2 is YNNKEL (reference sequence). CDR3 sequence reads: CASSHFGGRSGNEQFF. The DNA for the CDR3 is TGTGCCAGCAGCCACTTTGGCGGGAGAAGCGGCAATGAGCAGTTCTTC.

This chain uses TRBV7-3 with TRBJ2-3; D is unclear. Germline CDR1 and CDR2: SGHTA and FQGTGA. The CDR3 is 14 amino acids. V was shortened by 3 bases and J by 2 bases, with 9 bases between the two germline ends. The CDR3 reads CASSFSLNTDTQYF. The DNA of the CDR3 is TGTGCCAGCAGCTTTTCCCTCAACACAGATACGCAGTATTTT.

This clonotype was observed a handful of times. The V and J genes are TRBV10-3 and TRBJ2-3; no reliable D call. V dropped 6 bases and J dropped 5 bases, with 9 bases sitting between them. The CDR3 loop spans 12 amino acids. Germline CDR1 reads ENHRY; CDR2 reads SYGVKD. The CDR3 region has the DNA TGTGCCATCAGCGATACCGGAGATACGCAGTATTTT. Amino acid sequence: CAISDTGDTQYF.

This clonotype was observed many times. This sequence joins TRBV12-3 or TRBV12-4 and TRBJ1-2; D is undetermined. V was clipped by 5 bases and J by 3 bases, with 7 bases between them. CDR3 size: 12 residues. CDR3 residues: CASSQDDYGYTF. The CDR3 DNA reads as TGTGCCAGCAGTCAAGATGACTATGGCTACACCTTC.

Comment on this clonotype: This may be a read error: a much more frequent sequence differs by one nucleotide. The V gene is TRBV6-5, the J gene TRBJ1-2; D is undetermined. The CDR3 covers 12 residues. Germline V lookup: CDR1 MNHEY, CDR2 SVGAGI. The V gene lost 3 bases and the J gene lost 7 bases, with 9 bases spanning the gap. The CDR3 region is CASSYTCLGYTF. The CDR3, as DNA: TGTGCCAGCAGTTATACGTGCCTTGGCTACACCTTC.

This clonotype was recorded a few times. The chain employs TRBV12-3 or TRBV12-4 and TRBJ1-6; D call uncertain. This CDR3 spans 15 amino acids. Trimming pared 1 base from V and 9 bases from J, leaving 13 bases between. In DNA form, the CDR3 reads TGTGCCAGCAGTTTAGAACGAAAGGTCGGTTCACCCCTCCACTTT. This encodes CASSLERKVGSPLHF.

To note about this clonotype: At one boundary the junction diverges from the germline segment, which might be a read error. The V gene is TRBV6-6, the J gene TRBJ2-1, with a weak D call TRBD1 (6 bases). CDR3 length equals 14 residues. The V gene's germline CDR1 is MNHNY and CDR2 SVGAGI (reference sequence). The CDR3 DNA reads TGTGTCAGCAGTCAACCTACGACAGGAAATCAGCAGTTCTTC. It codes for CVSSQPTTGNQQFF.

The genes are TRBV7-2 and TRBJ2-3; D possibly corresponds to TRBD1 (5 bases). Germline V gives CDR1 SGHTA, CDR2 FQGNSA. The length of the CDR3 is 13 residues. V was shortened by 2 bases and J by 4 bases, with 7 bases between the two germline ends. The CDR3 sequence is CASSLRTSDTQYF. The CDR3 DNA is TGTGCCAGCAGCTTAAGGACATCAGATACGCAGTATTTT.

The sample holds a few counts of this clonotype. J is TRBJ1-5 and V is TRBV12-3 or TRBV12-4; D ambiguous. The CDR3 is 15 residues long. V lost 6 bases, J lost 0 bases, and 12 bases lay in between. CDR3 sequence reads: CASSWTGNSNQPQHF. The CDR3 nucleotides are TGTGCCAGCAGCTGGACGGGTAATAGCAATCAGCCCCAGCATTTT.

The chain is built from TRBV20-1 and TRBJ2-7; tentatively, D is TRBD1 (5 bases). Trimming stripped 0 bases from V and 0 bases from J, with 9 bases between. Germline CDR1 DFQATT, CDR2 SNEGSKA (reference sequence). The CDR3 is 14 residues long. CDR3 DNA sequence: TGCAGTGCTAGAGAACAGGCCCTCTCCTACGAGCAGTACTTC. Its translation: CSAREQALSYEQYF.